This T cell receptor (beta chain) was retrieved from a study of blood T cell repertoires in COVID-19. For the study at large: Acute and convalescent COVID-19 specimens originated in the United States, Italy and Spain.

In the original workflow: Amplified reference gene primers provided the basis for estimating nucleated cell counts. Assay: immunoSEQ multiplex PCR; the TCRdb copy retains only in-frame clones and omits some. The D gene and trimming were derived from the DNA, and the V and J assignments and clone size from that table. The table shows roughly 60,000 clones, with 70% to 85% occurring only once. The CDR3 is 15 amino acids. V lost 1 base to trimming and J lost 7 bases; unmatched junction nucleotides: 8. CDR1 is SGHAT and CDR2 is FQNNGV in the germline V gene. This clone was recorded once. This rearrangement joins TRBV11-2 to TRBJ2-3, with 7 bases fitting TRBD2. The sample taken for sequencing was peripheral blood. This receptor was obtained from a man aged 60 to 75 with acute or convalescent COVID-19. The CDR3 nucleotides are TGTGCCAGCAGCTTAGTGGTCGGGGGACTATATACGCAGTATTTT. Its translation is CASSLVVGGLYTQYF.